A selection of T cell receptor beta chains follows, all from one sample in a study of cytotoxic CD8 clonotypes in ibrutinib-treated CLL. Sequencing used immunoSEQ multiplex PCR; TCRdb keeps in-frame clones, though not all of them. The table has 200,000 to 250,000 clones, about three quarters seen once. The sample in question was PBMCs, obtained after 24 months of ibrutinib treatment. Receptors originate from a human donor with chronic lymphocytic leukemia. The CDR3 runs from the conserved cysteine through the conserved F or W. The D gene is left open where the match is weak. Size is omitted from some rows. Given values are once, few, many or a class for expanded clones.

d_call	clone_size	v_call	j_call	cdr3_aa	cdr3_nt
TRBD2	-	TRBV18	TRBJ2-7	CASSPPSGSHEQYF	TGTGCCAGCTCACCACCTAGCGGGAGCCACGAGCAGTACTTC
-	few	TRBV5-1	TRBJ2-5	CASSLGGTTSQETQYF	TGCGCCAGCAGCTTGGGGGGGACAACAAGCCAAGAGACCCAGTACTTC
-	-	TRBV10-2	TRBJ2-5	CASSWAETQYF	TGCGCCAGCTCTTGGGCAGAGACCCAGTACTTC
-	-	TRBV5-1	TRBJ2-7	CASSLSSSEQYF	TGCGCCAGCAGCTTAAGCTCTAGCGAGCAGTACTTC
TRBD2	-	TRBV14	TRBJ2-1	CASGPGTSGSWAYNEQFF	TGTGCCAGCGGACCCGGGACTAGCGGGAGTTGGGCCTACAATGAGCAGTTCTTC
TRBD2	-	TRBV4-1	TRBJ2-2	CASGSLAGQNNTGELFF	TGCGCCAGCGGGTCTCTAGCGGGACAAAATAACACCGGGGAGCTGTTTTTT
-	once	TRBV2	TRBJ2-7	CASRTGPYEQYF	TGTGCCAGCCGGACGGGCCCCTACGAGCAGTACTTC
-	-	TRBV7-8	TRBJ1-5	CASSFPDQPQHF	TGTGCCAGCAGCTTTCCCGATCAGCCCCAGCATTTT
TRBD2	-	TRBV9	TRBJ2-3	CASSPHSGIGADTQYF	TGTGCCAGCAGCCCTCATAGCGGGATAGGGGCAGATACGCAGTATTTT
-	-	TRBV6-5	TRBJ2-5	CASKRTQQETQYF	TGTGCCAGCAAACGGACGCAACAAGAGACCCAGTACTTC
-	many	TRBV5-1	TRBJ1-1	CASSPIVTGGFTEAFF	TGCGCCAGCAGCCCCATTGTTACAGGAGGGTTTACTGAAGCTTTCTTT
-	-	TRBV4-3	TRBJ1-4	CASSQERGRSPELFF	TGCGCCAGCAGCCAAGAGAGGGGGAGGTCCCCTGAACTGTTTTTT
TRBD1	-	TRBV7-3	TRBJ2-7	CASSPWTGGSYEQYF	TGTGCCAGCAGCCCCTGGACAGGGGGGTCCTACGAGCAGTACTTC
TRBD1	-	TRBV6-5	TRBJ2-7	CASRHRGIQGEQYF	TGTGCCAGCAGGCACAGGGGAATTCAGGGCGAGCAGTACTTC
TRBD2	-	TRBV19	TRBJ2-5	CASSRSGGRETQYF	TGTGCCAGTAGTAGGTCGGGGGGGCGAGAGACCCAGTACTTC
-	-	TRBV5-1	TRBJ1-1	CASSGLWGGLNTEAFF	TGCGCCAGCAGCGGCCTGTGGGGGGGACTGAACACTGAAGCTTTCTTT
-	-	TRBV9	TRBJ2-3	CASSGAGSSDTQYF	TGTGCCAGCAGCGGGGCAGGATCCTCAGATACGCAGTATTTT